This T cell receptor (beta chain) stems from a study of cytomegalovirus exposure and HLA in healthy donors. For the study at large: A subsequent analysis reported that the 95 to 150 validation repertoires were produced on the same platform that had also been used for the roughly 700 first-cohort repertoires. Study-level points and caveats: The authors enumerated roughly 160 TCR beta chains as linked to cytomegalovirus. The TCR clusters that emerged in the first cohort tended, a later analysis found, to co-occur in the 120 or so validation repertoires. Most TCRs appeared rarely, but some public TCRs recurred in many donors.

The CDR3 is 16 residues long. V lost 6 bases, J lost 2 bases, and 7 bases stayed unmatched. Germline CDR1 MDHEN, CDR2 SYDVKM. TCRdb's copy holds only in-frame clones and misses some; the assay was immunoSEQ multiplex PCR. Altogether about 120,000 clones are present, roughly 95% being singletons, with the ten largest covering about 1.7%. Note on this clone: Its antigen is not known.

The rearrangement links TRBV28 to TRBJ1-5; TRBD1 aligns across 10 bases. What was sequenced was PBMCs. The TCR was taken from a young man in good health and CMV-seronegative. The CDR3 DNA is TGTGCCAGCAGCAGAACCGGGACAGGGGGCAATCAGCCCCAGCATTTT. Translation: CASSRTGTGGNQPQHF.